The T cell receptor beta chain described here comes from a study of regulatory T cells in long-lasting Graves disease. Study-wide findings and caveats: Those with persistent disease had in common more public clonotypes (about 3,000) than new patients (roughly 1,000). The study found TRBV28, TRBJ1-2 and TRBJ2-5 favored in persistent disease.

HTBI primers from iRepertoire and Arm-PCR of CDR3 regions yielded the TCR beta libraries. TCRdb analysed the multiplex PCR reads with MiXCR anew, one entry per CDR3 protein. The sample has approximately 560,000 distinct CDR3 sequences, about 16% seen once; the top ten hold about 12%. The time point: newly diagnosed GD, antithyroid drugs for less than 3 months. RNA from PBMCs was the source of the TCR library. Remarks on this clonotype: The antigen remains undetermined.

Trimming at V came to 6 bases and at J to 5 bases, leaving 12 bases not matched to a gene. The CDR3 covers 16 residues. Germline CDR1 and CDR2: DFQATT and SNEGSKA (reference sequence). A further study also used this sample, focusing on T cells in Graves' hyperthyroidism and ophthalmopathy. That work contributes: The definition of stable Graves' hyperthyroidism was no ophthalmopathy progression within 18 months. HTBI primers were the set used in a first-round RT-PCR of the TCR CDR3.

The V call is TRBV20-1, the J call TRBJ2-3; 12 nucleotides match TRBD2. This TCR came from a young man with Graves disease. The sample was peripheral blood mononuclear cells (PBMCs), taken at new diagnosis, from a patient treated with antithyroid drugs. The CDR3 DNA follows: TGCAGTGCCGAAGGACTAGCGGGGAGGAGGGTAGATACGCAGTATTTT. The encoded protein is CSAEGLAGRRVDTQYF.